These 30 T cell receptor beta chains were all obtained from the same sample, sequenced in a study of blood T cell repertoires in COVID-19. Clones were sequenced by immunoSEQ multiplex PCR, and TCRdb holds only the in-frame ones, with some missing. The repertoire consists of about 220,000 clones, with more than 75% occurring once and the leading ten covering around 2.9%. Source material: peripheral blood. Every receptor here comes from a man between 50 and 59 years old who had recovered from COVID-19.

The gene calls are TRBV2 and TRBJ1-2; a weak D match, TRBD1 (6 bases). V dropped 2 bases and J dropped 6 bases, with 10 bases sitting between them. Germline V gene lookup returns CDR1 SNHLY and CDR2 FYNNEI. The CDR3 totals 13 residues. CDR3 region: CASSEQGSHGYTF. The CDR3 coding sequence is TGTGCCAGCAGTGAACAGGGGAGTCATGGCTACACCTTC.

The genes are TRBV28 and TRBJ1-1; D might be TRBD1 (5 bases). V lost 6 bases and J 0 bases, leaving 8 bases between the germline ends. Germline lookup yields CDR1 MDHEN and CDR2 SYDVKM. This CDR3 is 13 amino acids long. The CDR3 DNA reads as TGTGCCAGCAGCCGGACATTGAACACTGAAGCTTTCTTT. Residues: CASSRTLNTEAFF.

The chain employs TRBV19 and TRBJ1-2, with 11 bases aligning to TRBD1. With 5 bases clipped from V and 8 bases from J, the junction kept 10 bases outside the gene matches. This CDR3 has 15 residues. Germline V lookup: CDR1 LNHDA, CDR2 SQIVND (reference sequence). In DNA, the CDR3 is TGTGCCAGTAGTCCCCAGGACAGGGGGCTTAGCGGCTACACCTTC. This codes for CASSPQDRGLSGYTF.

V and J are TRBV30 and TRBJ2-7; 8 bases map to TRBD1. The germline V gene encodes CDR1 GTSNPN and CDR2 SVGIG (reference sequence). The junction had 6 bases not matched to a gene; V was cut back by 4 bases and J by 4 bases. The CDR3 totals 13 residues. The CDR3 is CAWIGDRGYEQYF. DNA of the CDR3: TGTGCCTGGATCGGCGACAGGGGTTACGAGCAGTACTTC.

In this sample, this clone turned up once. This chain joins TRBV18 and TRBJ2-7, with 7 bases lining up with TRBD2. V dropped 3 bases and J dropped 2; count of bases not matched to a gene: 10. CDR1 and CDR2 from the germline V gene are KGHSH and LQKENI. The CDR3 totals 16 residues. The CDR3 DNA reads TGTGCCAGCTCACCTCCCGGGCTAGCGGCCGCCTACGAGCAGTACTTC. This translates into CASSPPGLAAAYEQYF. Full variable domain (outside the CDR3, taken from reference TRBV18 and TRBJ2-7): NAGVMQNPRHLVRRRGQEARLRCSPMKGHSHVYWYRQLPEEGLKFMVYLQKENIIDESGMPKERFSAEFPKEGPSILRIQQVVRGDSAAYFCASSPPGLAAAYEQYFGPGTRLTVT.

The rearrangement joins TRBV27 to TRBJ2-5; a possible D gene is TRBD1 (5 bases). The V end lost 8 bases, the J end lost 5 bases, and 15 bases lay between the germline ends. Germline CDR1 is MNHEY and CDR2 is SMNVEV (reference sequence). The CDR3 sequence is 13 residues long. The CDR3 nucleotides read TGTGCCAGCCCCCCGATGGGGCCGGAGACCCAGTACTTC. Its translation: CASPPMGPETQYF.

This chain connects TRBV29-1 to TRBJ2-5; 11 bases map to TRBD1. Germline lookup yields CDR1 SQVTM and CDR2 ANQGSEA. This CDR3 is built from 15 residues. V trimming: 6 bases; J trimming: 5 bases; junction bases outside the gene matches: 11. The CDR3 loop is CSVGTGGGRGETQYF. CDR3 sequence (DNA): TGCAGCGTGGGGACAGGGGGTGGCCGGGGGGAGACCCAGTACTTC.

This rearrangement joins TRBV27 to TRBJ2-3, with D possibly being TRBD1 (5 bases). The V end was cut by 1 base, the J end by 4 bases, with 12 bases between. Germline CDR1 and CDR2: MNHEY and SMNVEV (reference sequence). The CDR3 consists of 15 residues. CDR3 residues: CASSLYHGAADTQYF. The DNA for the CDR3 is TGTGCCAGCAGTTTATACCATGGGGCGGCAGATACGCAGTATTTT.

The rearrangement uses TRBV7-2 and TRBJ2-7; D is possibly TRBD2 (7 bases). Germline V gene data show CDR1 as SGHTA and CDR2 as FQGNSA. CDR3 size: 13 residues. The V end lost 1 base, the J end lost 8 bases, and 12 bases lay between the germline ends. The CDR3 DNA sequence: TGTGCCAGCAGCTTAGGGGGGGGCAAAAAGCAGTACTTC. As protein: CASSLGGGKKQYF.

This rearrangement joins TRBV28 to TRBJ2-7; D possibly corresponds to TRBD2 (5 bases). The CDR3 has 12 residues. With 4 bases removed from V and 6 bases from J, the gap between germline ends came to 10 bases. Germline V gives CDR1 MDHEN, CDR2 SYDVKM. The CDR3 is CASSSLEAEQYF. CDR3 nucleotides: TGTGCCAGCAGTTCACTAGAAGCCGAGCAGTACTTC.

There are a few counts of this clone. The CDR3 bases are TGTGCCAGCAGCTTGGGACAGGGGAGCAATCAGCCCCAGCATTTT. It yields the protein CASSLGQGSNQPQHF. This chain links TRBV5-8 with TRBJ1-5; 8 bases match TRBD1. J lost 1 base, V lost 0 bases, and 0 bases had no gene match. Germline V CDR1 and CDR2: SGHTS, YDEGEE. This CDR3 contains 15 residues.

V usage is TRBV3-1 (or the pseudogene TRBV3-2) and J usage is TRBJ2-7, with D possibly being TRBD1 (6 bases). This CDR3 is 18 amino acids long. Trimming cost V 2 bases and J 4 bases, with 24 bases left between them. Germline CDR1 LGHDT, CDR2 YNNKEL (reference sequence). CDR3 sequence: CASSQYTGHLTSPYEQYF. CDR3 coding DNA: TGTGCCAGCAGCCAATACACGGGACACTTAACTTCTCCGTACGAGCAGTACTTC.

This clone was detected once. The genes are TRBV21-1 and TRBJ1-6. TRBV21-1 is a recognized pseudogene. This CDR3 comprises 16 residues. The CDR3 region is CASSPRGGEGSSPLHF. CDR3 nucleotides: TGTGCCAGCAGCCCGCGGGGAGGGGAGGGGAGTTCACCCCTCCACTTT.

This chain uses TRBV28 with TRBJ1-2; the D gene is possibly TRBD1 (5 bases). The CDR3 extends over 14 amino acids. Trimming shortened V by 3 bases and J by 4 bases, and 12 bases separated the two germline ends. The germline gives CDR1 MDHEN, CDR2 SYDVKM. In DNA, the CDR3 is TGTGCCAGCAGTTTCTCCTCGGGGGGCTATGGCTACACCTTC. Its translation: CASSFSSGGYGYTF.

CDR3 DNA sequence: TGTGCCAGCAGCGTGATAACCAGTGTCGCCTACGAGCAGTACTTC. This sequence encodes CASSVITSVAYEQYF. The chain recombines TRBV7-9 with TRBJ2-7; D gene uncertain. Trimming shortened V by 5 bases and J by 2 bases, and 16 bases separated the two germline ends. This CDR3 has 15 amino acids. Germline V gene lookup returns CDR1 SEHNR and CDR2 FQNEAQ (reference sequence).

The V call is TRBV29-1, the J call TRBJ1-3; TRBD1 is a possible D gene (6 bases). The germline V and J ends were trimmed by 6 bases and 0 bases, with 15 bases remaining between them. The CDR3 sequence is 15 residues long. Germline lookup yields CDR1 SQVTM and CDR2 ANQGSEA. This chain's CDR3 is CSVTTGSSSGNTIYF. The CDR3 DNA sequence: TGCAGCGTCACGACAGGTTCGAGCTCTGGAAACACCATATATTTT.

This chain connects TRBV30 to TRBJ1-1, with D unresolved. Trimming stripped 2 bases from V and 0 bases from J, with 7 bases between. The CDR3 covers 13 residues. CDR1 is GTSNPN, CDR2 SVGIG, per germline (reference sequence). CDR3 sequence: CAWSHSLNTEAFF. The CDR3 coding sequence is TGTGCCTGGAGTCATAGTTTGAACACTGAAGCTTTCTTT. The full variable domain, completed using reference TRBV30 and TRBJ1-1, is SQTIHQWPATLVQPVGSPLSLECTVEGTSNPNLYWYRQAAGRGLQLLFYSVGIGQISSEVPQNLSASRPQDRQFILSSKKLLLSDSGFYLCAWSHSLNTEAFFGQGTRLTVV.

The chain uses TRBV18 and TRBJ1-5; 7 bases agree with TRBD1. The CDR3 contains 14 residues. From germline, CDR1 is KGHSH and CDR2 LQKENI. Losses at the gene ends were 6 bases for V and 6 bases for J; bases not matched to a gene: 8. The CDR3 loop reads CASSRQGEGQPQHF. The CDR3 DNA is TGTGCCAGCTCGCGACAGGGAGAAGGTCAGCCCCAGCATTTT.

This sequence joins TRBV5-6 and TRBJ2-1; D is possibly TRBD2 (5 bases). Trimming shortened V by 0 bases and J by 0 bases, and 7 bases separated the two germline ends. CDR1 SGHDT and CDR2 YYEEEE come from the germline V gene. This CDR3 is 15 amino acids long. CDR3 amino acids: CASSLEGDSYNEQFF. DNA for the CDR3: TGTGCCAGCAGCTTGGAGGGAGACTCCTACAATGAGCAGTTCTTC.

V gene TRBV28 combines with J gene TRBJ2-7; D perhaps matches TRBD2 (5 bases). In germline, CDR1 is MDHEN, CDR2 SYDVKM. The CDR3 is 15 residues long. V lost 4 bases and J 0 bases, leaving 13 bases between the germline ends. In DNA form, the CDR3 reads TGTGCCAGCAGTTCCTTAGCGCATAGCTCCTACGAGCAGTACTTC. This sequence encodes CASSSLAHSSYEQYF.

The CDR3 sequence: CAWSVRSSTEAFF. CDR3 nucleotides: TGTGCCTGGAGTGTACGGTCGAGCACTGAAGCTTTCTTT. V usage is TRBV30 and J usage is TRBJ1-1; no firm D call. The germline V gene has CDR1 GTSNPN and CDR2 SVGIG (reference sequence). This CDR3 is built from 13 residues. V dropped 0 bases and J dropped 4 bases, with 9 bases sitting between them.

The chain uses TRBV6-5 and TRBJ1-2, with no clear D. The ends were cut back, 6 bases at V and 0 bases at J, with 14 bases in the middle. The CDR3 has 15 residues. Germline V gene lookup returns CDR1 MNHEY and CDR2 SVGAGI. The CDR3 protein is CASRAGSGTNYGYTF. DNA of the CDR3: TGTGCCAGCAGGGCGGGGTCGGGTACTAACTATGGCTACACCTTC.

This clone was counted a few times. The gene calls are TRBV3-1 (or the pseudogene TRBV3-2) and TRBJ2-1, with 8 positions matching TRBD2. CDR3 length: 16 amino acids. V trimming: 6 bases; J trimming: 4 bases; junction bases outside the gene matches: 11. The V gene's germline CDR1 is LGHDT and CDR2 YNNKEL (reference sequence). The CDR3 region is CASRPSGGRTYNEQFF. CDR3 nucleotide sequence: TGTGCCAGCAGGCCCAGCGGCGGGAGGACTTACAATGAGCAGTTCTTC.

The chain carries TRBV27 and TRBJ2-3, with 9 bases identical to TRBD2. Germline trimming cut 5 bases from V and 0 bases from J; bases unmatched to any gene: 6. Germline V CDR1 and CDR2: MNHEY, SMNVEV (reference sequence). The CDR3 is 16 amino acids. CDR3 coding DNA: TGTGCCAGCAGTACCCGACTAGCGGCTAGCACAGATACGCAGTATTTT. Protein product: CASSTRLAASTDTQYF.

This clone was recorded a few times. The chain joins TRBV28 to TRBJ2-7; 8 bases match TRBD1. The CDR3 has 16 residues. Looked up from germline, CDR1 is MDHEN and CDR2 is SYDVKM. The ends lost 4 bases at V and 3 bases at J; junction bases unmatched: 11. CDR3 sequence (DNA): TGTGCCAGCAGTTCCCAAGCAGGGGGCCGTCTCTACGAGCAGTACTTC. The encoded protein is CASSSQAGGRLYEQYF. The variable domain in full, with the rest retrieved from reference TRBV28 and TRBJ2-7, is DVKVTQSSRYLVKRTGEKVFLECVQDMDHENMFWYRQDPGLGLRLIYFSYDVKMKEKGDIPEGYSVSREKKERFSLILESASTNQTSMYLCASSSQAGGRLYEQYFGPGTRLTVT.

This clone was counted a single time. J is TRBJ2-7 and V is TRBV6-5; TRBD1 aligns across 10 bases. The V gene end was trimmed by 6 bases and the J gene end by 1 base; junction bases not matched to a gene: 6. The CDR3 runs 15 residues. Germline-derived CDR1 and CDR2 are MNHEY and SVGAGI. The CDR3 loop is CASRTGTGASYEQYF. The CDR3 DNA reads TGTGCCAGCAGAACCGGGACAGGGGCTTCCTACGAGCAGTACTTC.

This clone was detected only once. CDR3 bases: TGTGCCAGCAGTTTACTCATAGCGGGAGCGGCAGATACGCAGTATTTT. This encodes CASSLLIAGAADTQYF. The V and J genes are TRBV27 and TRBJ2-3, with 9 bases that match TRBD2. Trimming removed 2 bases from V and 4 bases from J; junction bases left unmatched: 7. The CDR3 spans 16 residues. Germline V CDR1 and CDR2: MNHEY, SMNVEV (reference sequence).

The genes are TRBV10-2 and TRBJ2-7, with TRBD2 identical over 8 bases. Germline assignment: CDR1 WSHSY and CDR2 SAAADI. This CDR3 is 15 amino acids long. J gave up 6 bases and V 5 bases, and 12 bases lay outside the gene matches. As DNA, the CDR3 is TGCGCCAGCAGTCCCGGACTAGCCCGCCCCGGCGAGCAGTACTTC. It codes for CASSPGLARPGEQYF.

The V call is TRBV28, the J call TRBJ1-2; TRBD1 is a possible D gene (5 bases). The CDR3 runs 16 residues. Germline loops: CDR1 MDHEN, CDR2 SYDVKM. Trimming cost V 6 bases and J 0 bases, with 17 bases left between them. The CDR3, as DNA: TGTGCCAGCAGGGGTCCGGGACTCAAAGCTAACTATGGCTACACCTTC. Residues: CASRGPGLKANYGYTF.

The genes are TRBV19 and TRBJ2-3; 8 bases line up with TRBD1. The CDR3 sequence is 16 residues long. V was pared by 9 bases and J by 3 bases, with 14 bases of the junction left unmatched. The germline V gene has CDR1 LNHDA and CDR2 SQIVND (reference sequence). The CDR3 here is CASRQGSKLGTDTQYF. The CDR3 bases are TGTGCCAGCCGACAGGGGTCCAAGCTTGGGACAGATACGCAGTATTTT.